What follows are 25 T cell receptor beta chains derived from one specimen sequenced in a study of T cell repertoires in cytomegalovirus infection. TCRdb re-analysed the reads in MiXCR, keeping a single row per CDR3 protein. The sample has approximately 750,000 distinct CDR3 sequences; 35% to 45% are singletons. The sequenced material came from PBMCs. The receptors here all came from a human donor in good health (CMV status not recorded). Some clones in this sample may be carry-over from other donors' samples.

This clonotype was seen more than once but under ten times. The chain is built from TRBV6-1 and TRBJ1-6; possibly TRBD1 for D (5 bases). The V gene lost 6 bases and the J gene lost 3 bases, with 12 bases spanning the gap. The CDR3 consists of 15 residues. Looked up from germline, CDR1 is MNHNS and CDR2 is SASEGT. CDR3: CASRPGRLYNSPLHF. The CDR3 DNA reads as TGTGCCAGCAGACCGGGACGGCTCTATAATTCACCCCTCCACTTT.

The chain is built from TRBV2 and TRBJ1-1, with D perhaps TRBD1 (5 bases). Germline V CDR1 and CDR2: SNHLY, FYNNEI. The CDR3 runs to 15 residues. Trimming removed 7 bases from V and 2 bases from J, with 17 bases in between. The DNA for the CDR3 is TGTGCCAGCACCCTCAAGTATCAGGGAAACACTGAAGCTTTCTTT. Protein product: CASTLKYQGNTEAFF. The full variable domain, its missing parts supplied by reference TRBV2 and TRBJ1-1, is EPEVTQTPSHQVTQMGQEVILRCVPISNHLYFYWYRQILGQKVEFLVSFYNNEISEKSEIFDDQFSVERPDGSNFTLKIRSTKLEDSAMYFCASTLKYQGNTEAFFGQGTRLTVV.

This clonotype was counted between two and nine times. V gene TRBV7-2 combines with J gene TRBJ1-5, with 8 bases lining up with TRBD1. The CDR3 is 15 amino acids. Trimming took 0 bases from V and 6 from J; bases not matched to a gene: 4. From germline, CDR1 is SGHTA and CDR2 FQGNSA. The CDR3 loop is CASSLADRVAQPQHF. The CDR3 DNA reads as TGTGCCAGCAGCTTAGCGGACAGGGTGGCTCAGCCCCAGCATTTT.

V is TRBV20-1 and J is TRBJ1-4, with D possibly matching TRBD1 (5 bases). Deletions cut 0 bases from V and 7 bases from J, with 15 bases between. The CDR3 runs to 15 residues. Per germline, CDR1 DFQATT and CDR2 SNEGSKA (reference sequence). The CDR3 bases are TGCAGTGCTAGAGATCCGGGGGTAGTGGGTGAAAAACTGTTTTTT. Amino acid sequence: CSARDPGVVGEKLFF.

The V call is TRBV28, the J call TRBJ2-2; the match to TRBD2 covers 10 bases. Per germline, CDR1 MDHEN and CDR2 SYDVKM. The V gene end was trimmed by 4 bases and the J gene end by 5 bases; junction bases not matched to a gene: 25. CDR3 size: 22 residues. The CDR3 spells CASSSRRLPREREGLNTGELFF. The CDR3 DNA sequence: TGTGCCAGCAGTTCGAGGAGACTCCCTAGGGAGCGGGAGGGCCTGAATACCGGGGAGCTGTTTTTT.

The CDR3 DNA reads TGCAGCGTTGAAGGGAACAGGGCTCCGGGCAATGAGCAGTTCTTC. It codes for CSVEGNRAPGNEQFF. The chain carries TRBV29-1 and TRBJ2-1, with D possibly being TRBD1 (6 bases). The germline CDR1 and CDR2 sequences are SQVTM and ANQGSEA. Deletions cut 1 base from V and 6 bases from J, with 16 bases between. The CDR3 extends over 15 amino acids.

V usage is TRBV7-9 and J usage is TRBJ2-7; 7 nucleotides agree with TRBD2. CDR1 SEHNR and CDR2 FQNEAQ come from the germline V gene (reference sequence). The V segment lost 5 bases and the J segment 2 bases; nucleotides outside the gene matches: 9. CDR3 size: 15 residues. This chain's CDR3 is CASSPPGGPTYEQYF. As DNA, the CDR3 is TGTGCCAGCAGCCCACCGGGGGGACCGACCTACGAGCAGTACTTC. Full variable domain (missing parts from reference TRBV7-9 and TRBJ2-7): DTGVSQNPRHKITKRGQNVTFRCDPISEHNRLYWYRQTLGQGPEFLTYFQNEAQLEKSRLLSDRFSAERPKGSFSTLEIQRTEQGDSAMYLCASSPPGGPTYEQYFGPGTRLTVT.

With respect to this clonotype: This clone may be a read error of a much larger clone one base away. The chain combines TRBV19 with TRBJ2-1, with 7 bases aligning to TRBD2. The CDR3 runs to 17 residues. Germline loops: CDR1 LNHDA, CDR2 SQIVND (reference sequence). The CDR3 sequence is CASSIRGGGSSYIEQFF. CDR3 nucleotide sequence: TGTGCCAGTAGTATAAGGGGCGGCGGGAGCTCCTACATTGAGCAGTTCTTC.

This clonotype showed up many times. The genes are TRBV7-2 and TRBJ2-3; possibly TRBD2 for D (5 bases). The CDR3 spans 16 residues. Germline V gene lookup returns CDR1 SGHTA and CDR2 FQGNSA. Deletions cut 1 base from V and 3 bases from J, with 14 bases between. CDR3 amino acids: CASSLVSGSHTDTQYF. The CDR3 coding sequence is TGTGCCAGCAGCTTAGTATCGGGGAGTCATACAGATACGCAGTATTTT.

In this sample, this clonotype turned up a few times. This chain joins TRBV7-9 and TRBJ1-1, with D maybe TRBD1 (6 bases). The CDR3 loop spans 14 amino acids. Trimming cost V 3 bases and J 4 bases, with 12 bases left between them. The V gene's germline CDR1 is SEHNR and CDR2 FQNEAQ (reference sequence). CDR3 loop: CASSFGGGGTEAFF. CDR3 DNA sequence: TGTGCCAGCAGCTTCGGGGGAGGGGGCACTGAAGCTTTCTTT.

V gene TRBV5-6 combines with J gene TRBJ2-2, with D unresolved. The V and J ends lost 0 bases and 7 bases respectively, with 13 bases between them. The CDR3 is 15 residues long. Germline CDR1 reads SGHDT; CDR2 reads YYEEEE. CDR3 region: CASSLVTEINGELFF. The CDR3, as DNA: TGTGCCAGCAGCTTGGTTACAGAGATAAACGGGGAGCTGTTTTTT.

The table lists this clonotype with a few counts. The chain employs TRBV19 and TRBJ2-5; D unclear. The CDR3 has 15 residues. Germline CDR1 LNHDA, CDR2 SQIVND (reference sequence). Trimming left V 1 base short and J 2 bases short, with 11 bases between. CDR3 residues: CASSIGRIFQETQYF. Written as DNA, the CDR3 is TGTGCCAGTAGTATAGGACGAATATTTCAAGAGACCCAGTACTTC.

This chain links TRBV6-1 with TRBJ2-7; TRBD1 aligns across 11 bases. Germline V gives CDR1 MNHNS, CDR2 SASEGT. This CDR3 is 16 amino acids long. V trimming: 6 bases; J trimming: 2 bases; junction bases outside the gene matches: 9. The CDR3 sequence is CASSSRGDRGTYEQYF. Written as DNA, the CDR3 is TGTGCCAGCAGCTCCCGGGGGGACAGGGGGACCTACGAGCAGTACTTC.

This clonotype was seen many times. V usage is TRBV7-8 and J usage is TRBJ2-7; D is undetermined. From germline, CDR1 is SGHVS and CDR2 FQNEAQ. The CDR3 contains 14 residues. Trimming removed 0 bases from V and 7 bases from J, with 13 bases in between. This CDR3 reads CASSLAKRLGEQYF. CDR3 sequence (DNA): TGTGCCAGCAGCTTAGCGAAGAGATTGGGGGAGCAGTACTTC.

The table lists this clonotype with a few counts. The chain is built from TRBV15 and TRBJ2-7, with D perhaps TRBD1 (6 bases). Germline V lookup: CDR1 LNHNV, CDR2 YYDKDF (reference sequence). This CDR3 is built from 15 residues. V was pared by 0 bases and J by 5 bases, with 14 bases between. The CDR3 nucleotides are TGTGCCACCAGCAGAGATAGAGGGGGATTCGACGAGCAGTACTTC. It translates to CATSRDRGGFDEQYF.

The rearrangement uses TRBV28 and TRBJ1-2; D is uncertain. Trimming cost V 6 bases and J 7 bases, with 12 bases left between them. The germline V gene encodes CDR1 MDHEN and CDR2 SYDVKM. The length of the CDR3 is 12 residues. The CDR3 sequence: CASRRTSSGYTF. The CDR3 region has the DNA TGTGCCAGCAGACGGACGAGTTCTGGCTACACCTTC.

This clonotype has a handful of counts. The chain has TRBV7-2 and TRBJ2-1; D is unclear. CDR3 length equals 18 residues. Trimming took 0 bases from V and 3 from J, leaving 18 bases between them. The germline V gene has CDR1 SGHTA and CDR2 FQGNSA. CDR3 DNA: TGTGCCAGCAGCTTAGCCACCGTTCCCCGAAAGGGCTACAATGAGCAGTTCTTC. It encodes CASSLATVPRKGYNEQFF. The full variable domain, rest sourced from reference TRBV7-2 and TRBJ2-1, is GAGVSQSPSNKVTEKGKDVELRCDPISGHTALYWYRQSLGQGLEFLIYFQGNSAPDKSGLPSDRFSAERTGGSVSTLTIQRTQQEDSAVYLCASSLATVPRKGYNEQFFGPGTRLTVL.

As to this clonotype: One end of the junction varies from germline; a read error may be responsible. The rearrangement links TRBV13 to TRBJ2-3, with TRBD2 as a possible D gene (5 bases). Germline lookup yields CDR1 PRHDT and CDR2 FYEKMQ (reference sequence). This CDR3 is 15 amino acids long. CDR3: CDSSLGLADPDTQYF. The CDR3 DNA follows: TGTGACAGCAGCCTTGGACTGGCGGACCCAGATACGCAGTATTTT.

This sequence joins TRBV7-9 and TRBJ2-5; D perhaps matches TRBD1 (6 bases). The V end was cut by 2 bases, the J end by 1 base, with 14 bases between. The CDR3 is 16 amino acids. Germline CDR1 is SEHNR and CDR2 is FQNEAQ (reference sequence). CDR3 DNA: TGTGCCAGCAGCTTAACCGGCAGGGGAACCCAAGAGACCCAGTACTTC. Its translation is CASSLTGRGTQETQYF.

The chain recombines TRBV5-1 with TRBJ2-7; 9 nucleotides line up with TRBD1. Trimming took 4 bases from V and 2 from J; bases not matched to a gene: 10. The CDR3 runs to 16 residues. Germline loops: CDR1 SGHRS, CDR2 YFSETQ. The CDR3: CASSRSGTGSTYEQYF. CDR3 nucleotide sequence: TGCGCCAGCAGCCGCTCCGGGACAGGGAGTACCTACGAGCAGTACTTC.

This clonotype appeared a single time. This rearrangement joins TRBV7-4 to TRBJ1-1, with D unclear. Per germline, CDR1 SGHVT and CDR2 SQSDAQ. V shed 5 bases and J shed 0 bases, with 7 bases lying between them. The CDR3 has 13 amino acids. The CDR3 nucleotides read TGTGCCAGCAGCGGCGCTCTGAACACTGAAGCTTTCTTT. This translates into CASSGALNTEAFF. Drawing the rest from reference TRBV7-4 and TRBJ1-1, the complete variable domain is GAGVSQSPRYKVAKRGRDVALRCDSISGHVTLYWYRQTLGQGSEVLTYSQSDAQRDKSGRPSGRFSAERPERSVSTLKIQRTEQGDSAVYLCASSGALNTEAFFGQGTRLTVV.

The rearrangement uses TRBV4-1 and TRBJ1-1; 8 nucleotides match TRBD1. The length of the CDR3 is 16 residues. Per the germline V gene, CDR1 is MGHRA and CDR2 is YSYEKL. Trimming removed 4 bases from V and 5 bases from J; junction bases left unmatched: 12. CDR3 sequence: CASSLSSGQGWTEAFF. The DNA for the CDR3 is TGCGCCAGCAGCCTATCAAGCGGACAGGGTTGGACTGAAGCTTTCTTT.

This clonotype was observed a handful of times. The chain recombines TRBV6-8 with TRBJ2-7; D is uncertain. Germline assignment: CDR1 MNHGY and CDR2 SAAAGT. The CDR3 runs 11 residues. Trimming stripped 7 bases from V and 4 bases from J, with 8 bases between. This CDR3 reads CASIGVYEQYF. The CDR3 region has the DNA TGTGCCAGCATTGGGGTTTACGAGCAGTACTTC.

The rearrangement links TRBV7-9 to TRBJ1-2; 7 positions match TRBD1. The CDR3 is 14 residues long. Trimming took 4 bases from V and 2 from J; bases not matched to a gene: 4. The germline gives CDR1 SEHNR, CDR2 FQNEAQ (reference sequence). CDR3 nucleotides: TGTGCCAGCAGCTATCCGGGACAGAACTATGGCTACACCTTC. This sequence encodes CASSYPGQNYGYTF.

The genes are TRBV4-1 and TRBJ2-3; D possibly corresponds to TRBD2 (5 bases). Between the trimmed V and J ends, which lost 1 base and 0 bases, there was a span of 14 bases. Germline CDR1 reads MGHRA; CDR2 reads YSYEKL. The CDR3 loop spans 17 amino acids. The CDR3 bases are TGCGCCAGCAGCCAAGGGTACGGAGGCGGTAGCACAGATACGCAGTATTTT. Translated: CASSQGYGGGSTDTQYF.